This T cell receptor (beta chain) was recorded in a study of CD8+CD57+ T cells in acquired aplastic anemia. Looking at the study overall: Sorted CD4+ and CD8+ cells yielded DNA averaging roughly 3.3 ug.

Worth noting for this clonotype: A much larger clone differs from this one at a single base, so this may be a read error.

Genomic DNA acted as the template from which TCR beta VDJ combination and CDR3 sequence profiling were carried out. TCRdb recomputed calls from the reads with MiXCR, one row per CDR3 protein. Altogether about 110,000 distinct CDR3 sequences are present, 40% to 65% being singletons, with the ten largest covering about 32%. This clonotype originated in a human donor in good health, serving as a control. Sequences were obtained from sorted CD4+, CD8+, or CD8+CD57+ T cells (not recorded which) from PBMCs.

The CDR3 is CASSHYRRTSGTEASF. The DNA of the CDR3 is TGTGCCAGCAGCCATTACAGGCGGACGTCGGGGACTGAAGCTTCCTTT. This chain connects TRBV14 to TRBJ1-1, with TRBD1 as a possible D gene (5 bases). The CDR3 runs to 16 residues. Germline CDR1 SGHDN, CDR2 FVKESK. Full variable domain (remainder filled in from reference TRBV14 and TRBJ1-1): EAGVTQFPSHSVIEKGQTVTLRCDPISGHDNLYWYRRVMGKEIKFLLHFVKESKQDESGMPNNRFLAERTGGTYSTLKVQPAELEDSGVYFCASSHYRRTSGTEASFGQGTRLTVV.